This T cell receptor (beta chain) is drawn from a study of T cell responses to AZD1222 COVID-19 vaccine. This CDR3 comprises 15 residues. Germline lookup yields CDR1 MDHEN and CDR2 SYDVKM. With 6 bases clipped from V and 5 bases from J, the junction kept 12 bases outside the gene matches. TCRdb's copy holds only in-frame clones and misses some; the assay was immunoSEQ multiplex PCR. Of fewer than 110,000 clones in the sample, roughly nine tenths were seen once. The source of this sequence is an adult in good health. The V gene is TRBV28, the J gene TRBJ2-7; 8 positions match TRBD1. Here the sequenced sample was peripheral blood, taken on day 0 of AZD1222 vaccination. Written as DNA, the CDR3 is TGTGCCAGCAGGCTTACTGATCAGGGGGCCCACGAGCAGTACTTC. Translating it yields CASRLTDQGAHEQYF.